The sequence of this T cell receptor (beta chain) was determined in a study of cytomegalovirus exposure and HLA in healthy donors. About the study: Samples from HLA-typed donors yielded 85 million to 95 million unique TCRs in an early data release. Regarding the study as a whole: Follow-up analysis found HLA locus-dependent TCR association rates, highest for DRB1 and lowest for HLA-C. Follow-up analysis later connected one missense variant in DCLRE1C with trimming of TCR beta V- and J-genes.

The PCR employed 60 Vbeta primers together with 13 Jbeta primers. This table comes from immunoSEQ multiplex PCR, and its TCRdb copy is limited to in-frame clones, with some not included. The table lists approximately 140,000 clones, about four fifths of them singletons. Notes on this clone: What it recognizes is unknown.

The germline V and J ends were trimmed by 5 bases and 0 bases, with 19 bases remaining between them. CDR1 and CDR2 from the germline V gene are SEHNR and FQNEAQ (reference sequence). This CDR3 region has 17 residues. The specimen sequenced was PBMCs. The J gene is TRBJ1-1, the V gene TRBV7-9; D is unresolved. This receptor was taken from a man aged 45 to 65 in good health and CMV-seropositive. CDR3 protein: CASSHSFESYMNTEAFF. DNA of the CDR3: TGTGCCAGCAGCCACTCCTTCGAGTCCTATATGAACACTGAAGCTTTCTTT.